A single sample gave rise to the 32 T cell receptor beta chains below, sequenced in a study of blood T cells in healthy people across ages (dated by TCRdb to the mid-2010s). Library construction relied on 5' RACE. The sequencing machine was an Illumina HiSeq 2500. A second PCR of about 7 to 12 cycles was performed with a sample-barcoded 5' primer and a J-beta primer mix. TCRdb applied fastp at Q25 and MiXCR to the public reads, then kept only in-frame beta chains. Rows merge per CDR3 protein into single entries with the most common DNA and genes. The sample table shows under 2,000,000 distinct CDR3 sequences, and about 49% are seen once. 2.1% of the sample comes from the top ten. Sequences were obtained from blood. The source is a woman aged 40 to 55 in good health.

This clonotype was observed once. J is TRBJ2-1 and V is TRBV20-1; TRBD2 might be the D (6 bases). The CDR3 contains 17 residues. The V and J ends lost 6 bases and 6 bases respectively, with 27 bases between them. Germline-derived CDR1 and CDR2 are DFQATT and SNEGSKA (reference sequence). The CDR3 coding sequence is TGCAGTGCGGGGGGTTACGGGGGACCCTCAAGGGGCAATGAGCAGTTCTTC. It codes for CSAGGYGGPSRGNEQFF.

This chain links TRBV12-3 or TRBV12-4 with TRBJ2-7; D gene ambiguous. The CDR3 loop spans 13 amino acids. V dropped 6 bases and J dropped 3 bases, with 12 bases sitting between them. The CDR3 DNA follows: TGTGCCAGCAGCCCCTCGACACTCTACGAGCAGTACTTC. It translates to CASSPSTLYEQYF.

This clonotype was counted a few times. The V and J genes are TRBV24-1 and TRBJ2-7, with a tentative D call TRBD1 (6 bases). The V gene lost 4 bases and the J gene lost 6 bases, with 15 bases spanning the gap. This CDR3 has 14 residues. In germline, CDR1 is KGHDR, CDR2 SFDVKD. DNA for the CDR3: TGTGCCACCAGTGAAACAGGGAAGGGGCGCGAGCAGTACTTC. As protein: CATSETGKGREQYF.

The J gene is TRBJ1-4, the V gene TRBV20-1; TRBD1 matches 9 bases. The length of the CDR3 is 15 residues. Germline V gene data show CDR1 as DFQATT and CDR2 as SNEGSKA (reference sequence). J gave up 10 bases and V 0 bases, and 9 bases lay outside the gene matches. In DNA form, the CDR3 reads TGCAGTGCTAGAGAACCCGGGACAGGGATAAGAAAACTGTTTTTT. Amino acid sequence: CSAREPGTGIRKLFF.

The CDR3 DNA reads as TGTGCCATCAGTGAGTCGGGGCGGAGGAATGAAAAACTGTTTTTT. Translating gives CAISESGRRNEKLFF. This chain connects TRBV10-3 to TRBJ1-4; D might be TRBD1 (5 bases). The CDR3 contains 15 residues. V was clipped by 0 bases and J by 5 bases, with 10 bases between them. From germline, CDR1 is ENHRY and CDR2 SYGVKD.

The chain employs TRBV5-5 and TRBJ2-1, with 11 nucleotides matching TRBD2. J was trimmed by 6 bases and V by 0 bases; bases with no gene match: 8. Germline V lookup: CDR1 SGHKS, CDR2 YYEKEE (reference sequence). CDR3 length: 17 residues. CDR3: CASSLGVAGGQRNEQFF. CDR3 nucleotides: TGTGCCAGCAGCTTGGGAGTAGCGGGGGGGCAACGCAATGAGCAGTTCTTC.

The genes are TRBV20-1 and TRBJ1-5; perhaps TRBD1 as D (6 bases). Germline V CDR1 and CDR2: DFQATT, SNEGSKA (reference sequence). This CDR3 has 13 residues. Trimming stripped 6 bases from V and 7 bases from J, with 16 bases between. CDR3 sequence: CSARQELWQPQHF. CDR3 DNA sequence: TGCAGTGCCAGACAGGAGCTCTGGCAGCCCCAGCATTTT.

The chain joins TRBV2 to TRBJ2-1, with 7 nucleotides matching TRBD1. CDR3 length: 14 amino acids. Germline V CDR1 and CDR2: SNHLY, FYNNEI. The V and J ends lost 6 bases and 5 bases, in that order; junction bases with no gene match: 7. CDR3 nucleotide sequence: TGTGCCAGCAGCGGACAGGAGATCCACAATGAGCAGTTCTTC. It specifies CASSGQEIHNEQFF. Variable domain in full (rest from reference TRBV2 and TRBJ2-1): EPEVTQTPSHQVTQMGQEVILRCVPISNHLYFYWYRQILGQKVEFLVSFYNNEISEKSEIFDDQFSVERPDGSNFTLKIRSTKLEDSAMYFCASSGQEIHNEQFFGPGTRLTVL.

V is TRBV4-3 and J is TRBJ1-1, with 7 nucleotides matching TRBD1. The CDR3 runs 15 residues. From germline, CDR1 is LGHNA and CDR2 YSLEER. The trim removed 5 bases at V and 5 bases at J, leaving 11 bases unmatched. The CDR3 coding sequence is TGCGCCAGCAGCGTAGGGGGCGCTGGGGTAACTGAAGCTTTCTTT. Amino acid sequence: CASSVGGAGVTEAFF.

In DNA form, the CDR3 reads TGTGCCAGCACTCGGGACAGGGTAGGGAACGAGCAGTACTTC. It is translated as CASTRDRVGNEQYF. The rearrangement joins TRBV2 to TRBJ2-7; 9 bases map to TRBD1. With V trimmed by 7 bases and J by 5 bases, 9 bases remained unmatched. The V gene's germline CDR1 is SNHLY and CDR2 FYNNEI. This CDR3 spans 14 amino acids.

This chain connects TRBV28 to TRBJ2-7; D is uncertain. Per the germline V gene, CDR1 is MDHEN and CDR2 is SYDVKM. Trimming cost V 4 bases and J 0 bases, with 13 bases left between them. The CDR3 covers 15 residues. The chain's CDR3 is CASSSLHAISYEQYF. CDR3 nucleotides: TGTGCCAGCAGTTCCTTACATGCTATCTCCTACGAGCAGTACTTC. Filled out from reference TRBV28 and TRBJ2-7, the complete variable domain reads DVKVTQSSRYLVKRTGEKVFLECVQDMDHENMFWYRQDPGLGLRLIYFSYDVKMKEKGDIPEGYSVSREKKERFSLILESASTNQTSMYLCASSSLHAISYEQYFGPGTRLTVT.

This chain uses TRBV20-1 with TRBJ1-6, with D possibly TRBD1 on 6 matching bases. Germline CDR1 and CDR2: DFQATT and SNEGSKA (reference sequence). The CDR3 consists of 15 residues. V was clipped by 0 bases and J by 7 bases, with 13 bases between them. CDR3 region: CSARDSRQENSPLHF. The CDR3 region has the DNA TGCAGTGCTAGAGATTCGCGACAGGAGAATTCACCCCTCCACTTT.

This clonotype was picked up a small number of times. V gene TRBV6-1 combines with J gene TRBJ1-1; 8 bases align to TRBD1. The CDR3 totals 14 residues. V lost 6 bases and J lost 0; bases outside the gene matches: 3. Per the germline V gene, CDR1 is MNHNS and CDR2 is SASEGT. In nucleotides, the CDR3 is TGTGCCAGCAGGGAGGGACAGGTGAACACTGAAGCTTTCTTT. It encodes CASREGQVNTEAFF.

This clonotype turned up a few times. The V call is TRBV12-3 or TRBV12-4, the J call TRBJ2-5, with TRBD2 as a possible D gene (5 bases). Trimming removed 6 bases at V and 11 bases at J, with 16 bases between. This CDR3 is 12 amino acids long. The CDR3 reads CASSFAGNVQYF. For the CDR3, the DNA is TGTGCCAGCAGCTTCGCCGGGAACGTGCAGTACTTC.

V gene TRBV20-1 combines with J gene TRBJ1-6; D possibly corresponds to TRBD1 (5 bases). The CDR3 consists of 13 residues. Between the trimmed V and J ends, which lost 6 bases and 8 bases, there was a span of 14 bases. Looked up from germline, CDR1 is DFQATT and CDR2 is SNEGSKA (reference sequence). The CDR3 DNA sequence: TGCAGTGCCGTAAGGGGAGGCTATTCACCCCTCCACTTT. This gives the protein CSAVRGGYSPLHF.

This clonotype was seen a handful of times. The chain has TRBV20-1 and TRBJ1-5; 11 bases align to TRBD1. CDR3 length equals 16 residues. V gave up 3 bases and J gave up 7 bases; unmatched junction bases: 11. The germline V gene encodes CDR1 DFQATT and CDR2 SNEGSKA (reference sequence). The CDR3 loop reads CSARGFGQGAGQPQHF. DNA of the CDR3: TGCAGTGCTAGGGGCTTTGGACAGGGGGCCGGACAGCCCCAGCATTTT.

This clonotype was found a few times. V usage is TRBV7-9 and J usage is TRBJ2-5; D gene ambiguous. This CDR3 region has 14 residues. Germline values: CDR1 SEHNR, CDR2 FQNEAQ (reference sequence). Trimming pared 0 bases from V and 3 bases from J, leaving 8 bases between. CDR3 amino acids: CASSLAYGEETQYF. The CDR3 DNA follows: TGTGCCAGCAGCTTAGCGTACGGTGAAGAGACCCAGTACTTC.

Concerning this clonotype: A junction boundary mismatches the germline segment, possibly from a read error. The chain combines TRBV4-3 with TRBJ2-6, with D possibly TRBD1 on 5 matching bases. Germline assignment: CDR1 LGHNA and CDR2 YSLEER. CDR3 size: 17 residues. The CDR3 reads CANSQDPQGSGANVLTF. The CDR3 DNA follows: TGCGCCAACAGCCAAGATCCGCAGGGCTCTGGGGCCAACGTCCTGACTTTC.

The rearrangement uses TRBV7-2 and TRBJ1-6; no definite D call. The germline CDR1 and CDR2 sequences are SGHTA and FQGNSA. CDR3 size: 16 residues. V was pared by 4 bases and J by 6 bases, with 16 bases between. This CDR3 reads CASSSAGIGGNSPLHF. The CDR3 DNA reads as TGTGCCAGCAGCTCTGCGGGGATCGGCGGTAATTCACCCCTCCACTTT.

The chain joins TRBV6-6 to TRBJ1-1; D ambiguous. Trimming removed 5 bases from V and 4 bases from J, with 14 bases in between. The CDR3 runs 14 residues. The germline CDR1 and CDR2 sequences are MNHNY and SVGAGI (reference sequence). The CDR3 sequence is CASSPGRAGTEAFF. DNA of the CDR3: TGTGCCAGCAGTCCGGGTAGGGCAGGCACTGAAGCTTTCTTT.

The V call is TRBV7-2, the J call TRBJ2-1; possibly TRBD1 for D (5 bases). The germline CDR1 and CDR2 sequences are SGHTA and FQGNSA. There are 11 residues in the CDR3. The V end was cut by 6 bases, the J end by 15 bases, with 15 bases between. CDR3 nucleotides: TGTGCCAGCAGGCAGGGTGGCGCACCGTTCTTC. Its protein is CASRQGGAPFF.

This clonotype has more than one count but fewer than ten. The chain links TRBV13 to TRBJ1-4; D is undetermined. This CDR3 is 14 amino acids long. Germline-derived CDR1 and CDR2 are PRHDT and FYEKMQ (reference sequence). V lost 3 bases, J lost 8 bases, and 13 bases lay in between. The CDR3 spells CASSFGLKGEKLFF. In nucleotides, the CDR3 is TGTGCCAGCAGCTTTGGACTGAAGGGAGAAAAACTGTTTTTT.

This clonotype has just a few counts. The chain recombines TRBV12-3 or TRBV12-4 with TRBJ2-7; D is undetermined. Trimming stripped 8 bases from V and 1 base from J, with 15 bases between. This CDR3 contains 14 residues. CDR3 in amino acids: CASGPALKSYEQYF. In DNA form, the CDR3 reads TGTGCCAGCGGCCCAGCACTCAAATCCTACGAGCAGTACTTC.

The CDR3 DNA follows: TGTGCCAGCAGAAGAAGTGGGGGCACAACTAATGAAAAACTGTTTTTT. Protein product: CASRRSGGTTNEKLFF. The J gene is TRBJ1-4, the V gene TRBV6-2 or TRBV6-3, with D maybe TRBD1 (6 bases). V lost 6 bases and J 0 bases, leaving 14 bases between the germline ends. Germline V gene data show CDR1 as MNHEY and CDR2 as SVGEGT. The CDR3 contains 16 residues.

This chain connects TRBV6-1 to TRBJ2-3, with 7 bases fitting TRBD1. CDR3 length: 12 residues. Germline CDR1 and CDR2: MNHNS and SASEGT. V gave up 5 bases and J gave up 9 bases; unmatched junction bases: 5. CDR3: CASSTSTGTQYF. The DNA of the CDR3 is TGTGCCAGCAGTACCTCGACAGGGACGCAGTATTTT.

CDR3 in DNA: TGTGCCAGCAGCCAAGATCCCACACCCACAGATACGCAGTATTTT. Amino acids: CASSQDPTPTDTQYF. The chain employs TRBV3-1 and TRBJ2-3, with D unresolved. Germline CDR1 LGHDT, CDR2 YNNKEL (reference sequence). This CDR3 spans 15 amino acids. V lost 0 bases, J lost 2 bases, and 9 bases lay in between.

This clonotype was detected only a few times. V is TRBV6-5 and J is TRBJ2-5, with a possible D match to TRBD1 (5 bases). TRBJ2-7 matches the DNA end more closely, so the J call is doubtful. Germline CDR1 and CDR2: MNHEY and SVGAGI. The CDR3 covers 14 residues. Here the CDR3 reads CASNPQNRPNEQYF. The CDR3 nucleotides read TGTGCCAGCAACCCCCAGAACAGGCCCAACGAGCAGTACTTC.

V and J are TRBV4-3 and TRBJ2-1, with 16 bases aligning to TRBD2. V was pared by 1 base and J by 8 bases, with 8 bases of the junction left unmatched. The CDR3 totals 18 residues. Germline V gene data show CDR1 as LGHNA and CDR2 as YSLEER. The CDR3 loop is CASSQGMGLAGGLDEQFF. CDR3 DNA: TGCGCCAGCAGCCAAGGAATGGGACTAGCGGGGGGGCTGGATGAGCAGTTCTTC.

This chain connects TRBV25-1 to TRBJ1-2, with D maybe TRBD1 (6 bases). The germline CDR1 and CDR2 sequences are MGHDK and SYGVNS. The CDR3 spans 14 residues. V lost 6 bases and J lost 4, with 15 bases in between. CDR3 loop: CASSPQGSGYGYTF. CDR3 in DNA: TGTGCCAGCAGCCCACAGGGTAGCGGCTATGGCTACACCTTC.

The V gene is TRBV6-2 or TRBV6-3, the J gene TRBJ2-1, with D tentatively TRBD1 (6 bases). V was clipped by 4 bases and J by 5 bases, with 12 bases between them. CDR1 and CDR2 (germline): MNHEY, SVGEGT. CDR3 length equals 14 residues. CDR3 DNA: TGTGCCAGCAGTTTCAGGGGAACACACAATGAGCAGTTCTTC. Translated, it gives CASSFRGTHNEQFF.

The chain is built from TRBV12-3 or TRBV12-4 and TRBJ2-3; D remains ambiguous. This CDR3 is built from 14 residues. Trimming pared 2 bases from V and 2 bases from J, leaving 8 bases between. For the CDR3, the DNA is TGTGCCAGCAGTTTACACTCTCCCACAGATACGCAGTATTTT. Its translation: CASSLHSPTDTQYF.

The genes are TRBV7-2 and TRBJ2-3; no clear D. The germline V gene has CDR1 SGHTA and CDR2 FQGNSA. Trimming took 1 base from V and 5 from J, leaving 7 bases between them. The CDR3 loop spans 13 amino acids. CDR3 protein: CASSLGERDTQYF. The CDR3 DNA follows: TGTGCCAGCAGCTTAGGCGAAAGAGATACGCAGTATTTT.